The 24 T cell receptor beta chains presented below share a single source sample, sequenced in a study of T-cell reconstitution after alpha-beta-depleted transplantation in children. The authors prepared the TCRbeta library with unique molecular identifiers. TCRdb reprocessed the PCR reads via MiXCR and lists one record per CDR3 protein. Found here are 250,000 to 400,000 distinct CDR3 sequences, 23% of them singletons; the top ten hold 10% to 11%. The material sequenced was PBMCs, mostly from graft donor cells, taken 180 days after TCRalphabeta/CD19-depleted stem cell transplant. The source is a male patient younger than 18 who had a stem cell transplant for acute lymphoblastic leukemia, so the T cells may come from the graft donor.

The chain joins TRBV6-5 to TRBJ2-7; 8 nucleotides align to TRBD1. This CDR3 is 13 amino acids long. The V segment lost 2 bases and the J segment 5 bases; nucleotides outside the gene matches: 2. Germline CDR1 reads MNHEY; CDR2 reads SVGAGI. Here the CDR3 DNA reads TGTGCCAGCAGTTACGACAGGGGCCACGAGCAGTACTTC. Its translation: CASSYDRGHEQYF.

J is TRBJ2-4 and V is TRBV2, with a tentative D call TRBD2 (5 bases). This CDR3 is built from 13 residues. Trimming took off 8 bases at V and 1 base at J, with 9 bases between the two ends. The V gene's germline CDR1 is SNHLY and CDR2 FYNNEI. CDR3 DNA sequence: TGTGCCAGCGGGAGTTGGGCCAAAAACATTCAGTACTTC. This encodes CASGSWAKNIQYF.

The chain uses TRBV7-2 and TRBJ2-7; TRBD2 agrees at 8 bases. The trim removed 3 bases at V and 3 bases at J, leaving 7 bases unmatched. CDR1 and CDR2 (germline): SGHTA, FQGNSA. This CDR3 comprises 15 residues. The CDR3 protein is CASSFEVLAGYEQYF. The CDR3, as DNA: TGTGCCAGCAGCTTCGAGGTCCTAGCGGGCTACGAGCAGTACTTC.

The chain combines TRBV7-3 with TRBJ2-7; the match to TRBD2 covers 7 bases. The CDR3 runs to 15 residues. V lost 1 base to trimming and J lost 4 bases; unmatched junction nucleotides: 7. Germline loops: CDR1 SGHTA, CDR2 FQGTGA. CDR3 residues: CASSLIGLGEYEQYF. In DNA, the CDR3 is TGTGCCAGCAGCTTAATCGGACTAGGAGAATACGAGCAGTACTTC.

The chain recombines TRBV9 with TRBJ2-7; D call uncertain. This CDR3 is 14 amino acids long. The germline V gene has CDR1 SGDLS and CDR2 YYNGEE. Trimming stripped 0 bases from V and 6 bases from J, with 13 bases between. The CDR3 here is CASSVVPQSPEQYF. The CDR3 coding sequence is TGTGCCAGCAGCGTAGTCCCACAAAGTCCCGAGCAGTACTTC.

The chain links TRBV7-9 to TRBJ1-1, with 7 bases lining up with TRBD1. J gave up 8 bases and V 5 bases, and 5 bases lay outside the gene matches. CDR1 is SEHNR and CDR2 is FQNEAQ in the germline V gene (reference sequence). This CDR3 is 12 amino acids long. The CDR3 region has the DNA TGTGCCAGCAGCCCAAGACAGGGCGAAGCTTTCTTT. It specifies CASSPRQGEAFF.

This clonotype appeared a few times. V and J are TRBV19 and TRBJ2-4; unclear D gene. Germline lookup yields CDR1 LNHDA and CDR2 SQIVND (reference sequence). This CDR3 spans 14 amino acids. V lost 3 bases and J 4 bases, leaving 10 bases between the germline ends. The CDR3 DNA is TGTGCCAGTAGTATCCTCCCACAAAAAAACATTCAGTACTTC. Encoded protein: CASSILPQKNIQYF.

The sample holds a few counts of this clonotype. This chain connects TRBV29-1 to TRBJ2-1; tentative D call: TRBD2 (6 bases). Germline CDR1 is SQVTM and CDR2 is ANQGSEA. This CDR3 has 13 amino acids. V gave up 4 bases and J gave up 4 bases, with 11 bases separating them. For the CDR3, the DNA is TGCAGCGTTGCCGGGAGATTGTACAATGAGCAGTTCTTC. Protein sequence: CSVAGRLYNEQFF.

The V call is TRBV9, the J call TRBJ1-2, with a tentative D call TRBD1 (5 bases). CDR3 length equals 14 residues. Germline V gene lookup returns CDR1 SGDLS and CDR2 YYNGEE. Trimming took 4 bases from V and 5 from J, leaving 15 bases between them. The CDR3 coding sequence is TGTGCCAGCAGCCTCGGGGGTACGGGTTATGGCTACACCTTC. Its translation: CASSLGGTGYGYTF.

The CDR3 DNA reads as TGTGCCACCAGTGATTTTGCTTCCACCTTATGGGACAGGGGGCAACCCCAAGAGACCCAGTACTTC. Translation: CATSDFASTLWDRGQPQETQYF. The genes are TRBV24-1 and TRBJ2-5, with 12 bases fitting TRBD1. This CDR3 contains 22 residues. The junction had 18 bases not matched to a gene; V was cut back by 1 base and J by 1 base. Germline V gene lookup returns CDR1 KGHDR and CDR2 SFDVKD.

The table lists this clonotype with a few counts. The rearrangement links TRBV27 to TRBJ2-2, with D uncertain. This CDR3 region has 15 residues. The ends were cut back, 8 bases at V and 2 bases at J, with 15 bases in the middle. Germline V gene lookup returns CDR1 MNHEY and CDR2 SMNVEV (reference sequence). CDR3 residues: CASGLTYTNTGELFF. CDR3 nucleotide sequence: TGTGCCAGCGGTCTGACTTATACTAACACCGGGGAGCTGTTTTTT.

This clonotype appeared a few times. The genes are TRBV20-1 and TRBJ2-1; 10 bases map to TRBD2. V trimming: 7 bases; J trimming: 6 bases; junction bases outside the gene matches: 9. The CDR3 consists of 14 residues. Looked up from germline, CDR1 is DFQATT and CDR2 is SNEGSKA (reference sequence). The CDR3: CSGIRLAGTNEQFF. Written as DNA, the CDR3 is TGCAGTGGAATAAGACTAGCGGGTACCAATGAGCAGTTCTTC.

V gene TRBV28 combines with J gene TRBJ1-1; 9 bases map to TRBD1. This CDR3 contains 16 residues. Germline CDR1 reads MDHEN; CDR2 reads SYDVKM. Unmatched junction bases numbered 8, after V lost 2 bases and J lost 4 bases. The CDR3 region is CASSLRPGQGLTEAFF. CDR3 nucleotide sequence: TGTGCCAGCAGTTTAAGGCCGGGACAGGGACTCACTGAAGCTTTCTTT.

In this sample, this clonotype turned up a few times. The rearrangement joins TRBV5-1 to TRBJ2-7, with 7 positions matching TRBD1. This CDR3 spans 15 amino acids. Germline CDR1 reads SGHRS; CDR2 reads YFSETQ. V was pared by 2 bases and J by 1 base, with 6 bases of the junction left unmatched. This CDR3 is CASSLPRGSSYEQYF. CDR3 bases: TGCGCCAGCAGCTTACCCAGGGGGTCATCCTACGAGCAGTACTTC.

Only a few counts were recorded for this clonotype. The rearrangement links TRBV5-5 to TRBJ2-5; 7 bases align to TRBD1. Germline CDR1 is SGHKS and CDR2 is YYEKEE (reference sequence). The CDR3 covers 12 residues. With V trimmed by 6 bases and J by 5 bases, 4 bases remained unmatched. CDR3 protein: CASMTGMETQYF. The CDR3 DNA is TGTGCCAGCATGACAGGGATGGAGACCCAGTACTTC.

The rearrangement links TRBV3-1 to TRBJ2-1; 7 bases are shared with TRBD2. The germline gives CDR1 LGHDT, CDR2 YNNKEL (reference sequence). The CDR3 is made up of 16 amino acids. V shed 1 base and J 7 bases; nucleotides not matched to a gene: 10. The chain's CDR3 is CASSQGRGWRENEQFF. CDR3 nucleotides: TGTGCCAGCAGCCAAGGACGAGGCTGGCGGGAGAATGAGCAGTTCTTC.

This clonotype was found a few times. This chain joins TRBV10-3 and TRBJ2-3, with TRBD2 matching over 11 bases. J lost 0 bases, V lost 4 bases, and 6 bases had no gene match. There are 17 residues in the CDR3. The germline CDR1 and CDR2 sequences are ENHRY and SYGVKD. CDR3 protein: CAISAPSGRPSTDTQYF. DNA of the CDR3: TGTGCCATCAGTGCTCCTAGCGGGAGGCCCAGCACAGATACGCAGTATTTT.

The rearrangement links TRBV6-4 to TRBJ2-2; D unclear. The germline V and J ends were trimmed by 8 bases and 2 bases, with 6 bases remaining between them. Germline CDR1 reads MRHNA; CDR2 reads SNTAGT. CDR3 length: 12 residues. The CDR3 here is CASEPNTGELFF. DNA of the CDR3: TGTGCCAGCGAGCCTAACACCGGGGAGCTGTTTTTT.

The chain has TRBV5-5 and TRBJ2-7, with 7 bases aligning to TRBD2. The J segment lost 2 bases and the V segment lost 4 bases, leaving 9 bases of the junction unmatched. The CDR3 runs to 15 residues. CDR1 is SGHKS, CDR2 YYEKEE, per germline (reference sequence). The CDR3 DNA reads TGTGCCAGCAGCCCCAGCGGGACCTCCACCTACGAGCAGTACTTC. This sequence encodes CASSPSGTSTYEQYF.

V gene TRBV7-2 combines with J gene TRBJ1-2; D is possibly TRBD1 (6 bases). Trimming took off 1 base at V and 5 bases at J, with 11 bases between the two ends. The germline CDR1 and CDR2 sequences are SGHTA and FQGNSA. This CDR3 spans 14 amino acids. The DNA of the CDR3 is TGTGCCAGCAGCTTAGGATTAGGGGGGTATGGCTACACCTTC. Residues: CASSLGLGGYGYTF.

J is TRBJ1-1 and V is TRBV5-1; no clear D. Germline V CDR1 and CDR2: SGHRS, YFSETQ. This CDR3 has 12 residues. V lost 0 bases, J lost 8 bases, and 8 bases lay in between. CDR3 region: CASSLVIGEAFF. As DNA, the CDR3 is TGCGCCAGCAGCTTGGTTATAGGAGAAGCTTTCTTT.

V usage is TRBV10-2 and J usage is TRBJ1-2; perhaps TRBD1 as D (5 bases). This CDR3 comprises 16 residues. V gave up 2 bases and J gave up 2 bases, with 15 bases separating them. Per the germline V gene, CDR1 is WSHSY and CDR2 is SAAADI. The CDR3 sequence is CASSEVQGRWNYGYTF. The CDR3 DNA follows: TGCGCCAGCAGTGAGGTTCAGGGAAGGTGGAACTATGGCTACACCTTC.

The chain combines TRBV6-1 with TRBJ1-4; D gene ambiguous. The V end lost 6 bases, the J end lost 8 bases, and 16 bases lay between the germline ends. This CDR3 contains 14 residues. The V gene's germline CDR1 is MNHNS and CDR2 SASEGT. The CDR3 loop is CASRRIFSDEKLFF. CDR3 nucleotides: TGTGCCAGCAGGAGGATCTTCTCTGACGAAAAACTGTTTTTT.

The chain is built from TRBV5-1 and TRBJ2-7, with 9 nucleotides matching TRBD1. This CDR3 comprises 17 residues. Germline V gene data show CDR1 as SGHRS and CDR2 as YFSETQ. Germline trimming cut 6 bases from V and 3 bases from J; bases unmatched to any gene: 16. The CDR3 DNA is TGCGCCAGCACCCCCCGATCCGGGACAGGGATGAGCTACGAGCAGTACTTC. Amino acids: CASTPRSGTGMSYEQYF.